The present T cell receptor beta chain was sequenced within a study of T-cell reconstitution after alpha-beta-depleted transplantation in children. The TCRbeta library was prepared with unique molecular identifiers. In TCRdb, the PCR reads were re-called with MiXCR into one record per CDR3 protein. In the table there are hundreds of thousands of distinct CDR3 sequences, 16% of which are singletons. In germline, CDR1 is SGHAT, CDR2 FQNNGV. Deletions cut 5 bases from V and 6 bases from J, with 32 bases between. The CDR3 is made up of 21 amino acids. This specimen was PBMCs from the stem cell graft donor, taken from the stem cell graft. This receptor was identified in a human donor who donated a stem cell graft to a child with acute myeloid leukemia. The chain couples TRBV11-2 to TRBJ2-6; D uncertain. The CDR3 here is CASSPLWDASDPLWEANVLTF. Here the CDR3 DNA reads TGTGCCAGCAGCCCCTTATGGGATGCGTCGGATCCGCTCTGGGAGGCCAACGTCCTGACTTTC.